One T cell receptor beta chain is described in this entry. Authors' processing steps: By means of reference gene primer amplification, nucleated cell counts were estimated. Repertoires were generated with immunoSEQ multiplex PCR, while TCRdb's copy carries only in-frame clones and drops some. The DNA was the basis for D and trimming; V, J and clone size are from that table. Of roughly 200,000 clones listed, 70% to 90% are singletons. The data are from a study of blood T cell repertoires in COVID-19. About the research overall: Acute and convalescent COVID-19 specimens originated in the United States, Italy and Spain. T cells, B-cell-depleted T cells, or PBMCs provided the cDNA or gDNA that served as material.

The CDR3 is made up of 13 amino acids. Germline CDR1 and CDR2: SNHLY and FYNNEI. J gave up 2 bases and V 6 bases, and 4 bases lay outside the gene matches. The chain couples TRBV2 to TRBJ2-7; TRBD1 agrees at 7 bases. The source of this sequence is a man aged 55 to 70 with acute or convalescent COVID-19. The specimen was peripheral blood. The CDR3 nucleotides are TGTGCCAGCAGGAAGGGACAGACCTACGAGCAGTACTTC. The encoded protein is CASRKGQTYEQYF. The entire variable domain, with the rest obtained from reference TRBV2 and TRBJ2-7, is as follows: EPEVTQTPSHQVTQMGQEVILRCVPISNHLYFYWYRQILGQKVEFLVSFYNNEISEKSEIFDDQFSVERPDGSNFTLKIRSTKLEDSAMYFCASRKGQTYEQYFGPGTRLTVT.